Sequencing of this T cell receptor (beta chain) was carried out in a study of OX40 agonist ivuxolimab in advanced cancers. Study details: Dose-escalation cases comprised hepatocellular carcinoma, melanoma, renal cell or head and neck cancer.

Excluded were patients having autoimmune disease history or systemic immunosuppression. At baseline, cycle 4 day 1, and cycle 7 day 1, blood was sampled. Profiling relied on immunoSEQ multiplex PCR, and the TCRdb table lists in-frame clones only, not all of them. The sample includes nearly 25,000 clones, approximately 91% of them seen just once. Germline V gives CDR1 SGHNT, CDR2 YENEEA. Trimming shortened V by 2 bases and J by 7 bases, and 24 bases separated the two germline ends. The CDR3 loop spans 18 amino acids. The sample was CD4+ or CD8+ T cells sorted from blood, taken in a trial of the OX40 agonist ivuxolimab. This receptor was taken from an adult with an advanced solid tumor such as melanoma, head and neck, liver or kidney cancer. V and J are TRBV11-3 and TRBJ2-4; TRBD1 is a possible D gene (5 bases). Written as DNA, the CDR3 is TGTGCCAGCAGCTTACCCCCAGGGCGAGCCAGGTCGGCGAACATTCAGTACTTC. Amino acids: CASSLPPGRARSANIQYF.